This TCR beta chain was documented in a study of control samples from healthy donors and cancer patients. A few counts support this clone. Clones were read by immunoSEQ multiplex PCR, and TCRdb kept only the in-frame ones, dropping some. The sample lists 78,000 or so clones, 84% occurring once. The specimen was blood. The TCR originated in a man in his fifties in good health.

CDR3 residues: CASSSGPYEQYF. The DNA for the CDR3 is TGTGCCAGCAGCTCCGGACCCTACGAGCAGTACTTC. V gene TRBV7-8 combines with J gene TRBJ2-7; D is unclear. Trimming left V 4 bases short and J 2 bases short, with 6 bases between. CDR3 length: 12 amino acids. Germline values: CDR1 SGHVS, CDR2 FQNEAQ.